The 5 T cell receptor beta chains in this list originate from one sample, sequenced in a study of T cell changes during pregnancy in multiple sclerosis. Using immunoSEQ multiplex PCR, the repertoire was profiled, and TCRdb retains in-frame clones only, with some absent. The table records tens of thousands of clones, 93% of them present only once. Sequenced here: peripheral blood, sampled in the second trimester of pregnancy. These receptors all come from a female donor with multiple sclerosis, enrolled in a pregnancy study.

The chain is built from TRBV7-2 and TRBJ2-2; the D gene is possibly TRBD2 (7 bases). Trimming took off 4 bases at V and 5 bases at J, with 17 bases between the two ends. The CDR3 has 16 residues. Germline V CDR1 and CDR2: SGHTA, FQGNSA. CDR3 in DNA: TGTGCCAGCAGCTACCTGGGGGGGGCGCAAACCGGGGAGCTGTTTTTT. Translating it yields CASSYLGGAQTGELFF. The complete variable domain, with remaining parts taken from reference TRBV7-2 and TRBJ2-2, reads GAGVSQSPSNKVTEKGKDVELRCDPISGHTALYWYRQSLGQGLEFLIYFQGNSAPDKSGLPSDRFSAERTGGSVSTLTIQRTQQEDSAVYLCASSYLGGAQTGELFFGEGSRLTVL.

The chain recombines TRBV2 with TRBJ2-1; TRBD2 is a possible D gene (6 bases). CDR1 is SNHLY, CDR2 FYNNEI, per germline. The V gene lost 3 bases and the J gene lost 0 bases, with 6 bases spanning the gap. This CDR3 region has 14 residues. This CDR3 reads CASSDGSSYNEQFF. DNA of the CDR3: TGTGCCAGCAGTGACGGGAGCTCCTACAATGAGCAGTTCTTC.

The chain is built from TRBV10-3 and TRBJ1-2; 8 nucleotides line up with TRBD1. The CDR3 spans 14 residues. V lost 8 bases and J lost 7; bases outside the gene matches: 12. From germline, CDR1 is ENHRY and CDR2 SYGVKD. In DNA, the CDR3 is TGTGCCATCGGAGCGACAGGGGCCTTCCTTGGCTACACCTTC. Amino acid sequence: CAIGATGAFLGYTF.

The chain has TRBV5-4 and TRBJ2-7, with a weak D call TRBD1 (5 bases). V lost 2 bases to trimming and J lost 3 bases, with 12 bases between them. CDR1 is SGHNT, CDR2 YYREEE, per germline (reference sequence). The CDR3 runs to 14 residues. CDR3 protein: CASSFKGRDYEQYF. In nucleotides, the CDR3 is TGTGCCAGCAGCTTTAAGGGGCGCGACTACGAGCAGTACTTC. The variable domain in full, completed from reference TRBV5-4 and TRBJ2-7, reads ETGVTQSPTHLIKTRGQQVTLRCSSQSGHNTVSWYQQALGQGPQFIFQYYREEENGRGNFPPRFSGLQFPNYSSELNVNALELDDSALYLCASSFKGRDYEQYFGPGTRLTVT.

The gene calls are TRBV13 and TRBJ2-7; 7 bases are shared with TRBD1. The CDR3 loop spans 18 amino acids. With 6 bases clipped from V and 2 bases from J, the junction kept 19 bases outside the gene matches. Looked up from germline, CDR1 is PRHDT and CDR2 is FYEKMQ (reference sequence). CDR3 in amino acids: CASRKHRPLRDSPYEQYF. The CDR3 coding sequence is TGTGCCAGCAGAAAACACCGCCCCCTCCGGGACAGTCCCTACGAGCAGTACTTC.